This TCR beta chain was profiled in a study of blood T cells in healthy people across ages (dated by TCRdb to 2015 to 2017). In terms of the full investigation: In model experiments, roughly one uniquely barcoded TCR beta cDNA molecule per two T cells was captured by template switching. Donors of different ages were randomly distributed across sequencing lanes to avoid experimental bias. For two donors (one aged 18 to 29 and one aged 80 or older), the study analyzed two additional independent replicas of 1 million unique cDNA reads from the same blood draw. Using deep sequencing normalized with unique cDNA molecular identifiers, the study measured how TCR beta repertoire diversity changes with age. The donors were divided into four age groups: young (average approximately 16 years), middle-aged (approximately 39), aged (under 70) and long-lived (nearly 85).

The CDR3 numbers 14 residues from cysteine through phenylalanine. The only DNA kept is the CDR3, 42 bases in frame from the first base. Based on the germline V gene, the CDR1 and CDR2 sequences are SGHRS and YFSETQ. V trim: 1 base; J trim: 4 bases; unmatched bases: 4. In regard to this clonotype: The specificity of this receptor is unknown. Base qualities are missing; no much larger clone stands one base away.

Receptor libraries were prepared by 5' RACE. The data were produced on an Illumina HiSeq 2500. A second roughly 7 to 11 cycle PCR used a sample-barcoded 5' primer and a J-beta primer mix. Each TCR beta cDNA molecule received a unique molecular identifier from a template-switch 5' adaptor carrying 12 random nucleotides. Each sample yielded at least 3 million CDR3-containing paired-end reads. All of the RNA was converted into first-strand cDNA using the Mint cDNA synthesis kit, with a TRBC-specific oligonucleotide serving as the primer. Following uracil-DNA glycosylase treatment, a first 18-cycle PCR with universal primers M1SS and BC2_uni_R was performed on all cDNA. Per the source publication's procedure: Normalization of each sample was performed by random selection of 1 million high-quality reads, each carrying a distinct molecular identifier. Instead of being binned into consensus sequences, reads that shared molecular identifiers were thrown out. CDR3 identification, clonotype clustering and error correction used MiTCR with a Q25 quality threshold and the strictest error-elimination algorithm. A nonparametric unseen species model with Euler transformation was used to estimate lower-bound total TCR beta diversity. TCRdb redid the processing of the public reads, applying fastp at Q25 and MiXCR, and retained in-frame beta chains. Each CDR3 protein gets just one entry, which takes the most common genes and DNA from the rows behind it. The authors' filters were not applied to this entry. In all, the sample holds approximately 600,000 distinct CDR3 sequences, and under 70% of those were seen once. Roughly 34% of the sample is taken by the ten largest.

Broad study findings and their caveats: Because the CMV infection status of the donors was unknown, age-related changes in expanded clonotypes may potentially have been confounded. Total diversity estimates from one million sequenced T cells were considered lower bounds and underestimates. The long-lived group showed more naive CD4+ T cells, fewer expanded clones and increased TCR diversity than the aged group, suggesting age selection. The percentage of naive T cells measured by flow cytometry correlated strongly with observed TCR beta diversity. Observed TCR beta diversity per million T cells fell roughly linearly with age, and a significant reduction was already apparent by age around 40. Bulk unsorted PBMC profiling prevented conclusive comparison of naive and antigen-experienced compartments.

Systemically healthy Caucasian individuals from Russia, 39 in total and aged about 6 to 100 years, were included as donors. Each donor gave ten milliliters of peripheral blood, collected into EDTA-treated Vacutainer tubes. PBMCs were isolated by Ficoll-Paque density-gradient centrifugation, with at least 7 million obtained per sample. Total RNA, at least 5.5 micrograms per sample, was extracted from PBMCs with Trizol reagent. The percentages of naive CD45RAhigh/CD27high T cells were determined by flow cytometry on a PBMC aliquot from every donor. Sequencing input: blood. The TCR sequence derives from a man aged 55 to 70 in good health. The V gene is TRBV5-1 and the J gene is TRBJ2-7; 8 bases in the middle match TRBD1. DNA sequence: TGCGCCAGCAGCTTGTCCACAGGGGGATACGAGCAGTACTTC. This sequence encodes CASSLSTGGYEQYF.